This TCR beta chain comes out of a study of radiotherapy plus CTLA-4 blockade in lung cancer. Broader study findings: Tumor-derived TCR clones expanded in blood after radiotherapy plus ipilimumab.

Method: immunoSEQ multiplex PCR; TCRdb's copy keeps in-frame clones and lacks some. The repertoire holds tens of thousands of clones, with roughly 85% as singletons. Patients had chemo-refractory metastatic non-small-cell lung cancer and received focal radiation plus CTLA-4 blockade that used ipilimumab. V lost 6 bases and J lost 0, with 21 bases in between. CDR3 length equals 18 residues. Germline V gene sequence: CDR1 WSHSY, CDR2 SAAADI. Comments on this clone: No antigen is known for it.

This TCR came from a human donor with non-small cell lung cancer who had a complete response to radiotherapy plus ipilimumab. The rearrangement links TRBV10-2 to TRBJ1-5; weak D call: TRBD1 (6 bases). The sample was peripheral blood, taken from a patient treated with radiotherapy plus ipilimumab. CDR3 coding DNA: TGCGCCAGCAGGGAGACAGGCAAGGGGGTATATAGCAATCAGCCCCAGCATTTT. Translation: CASRETGKGVYSNQPQHF.